This TCR beta chain is drawn from a study of blood T cell repertoires in COVID-19. The overall study: COVID-19 samples from acute and convalescent phases originated in the United States, Italy and Spain.

Authors' analysis steps: From reference gene primer amplification, estimates of nucleated cell counts were derived. Only in-frame clones appear in the TCRdb table, and some are missing; sequencing was by immunoSEQ multiplex PCR. D and trimming come from the DNA, and the V and J calls and clone size come from that table. The sample has 200,000 to 250,000 clones, about 83% seen once; the top ten hold roughly 1.3%. V dropped 2 bases and J dropped 3; count of bases not matched to a gene: 4. The CDR3 sequence is 15 residues long. The germline V gene has CDR1 SGHVS and CDR2 FNYEAQ. The sequencing input was peripheral blood. This receptor was taken from a young woman with COVID-19, enrolled during active disease. The genes are TRBV7-6 and TRBJ1-2, with 9 bases fitting TRBD1. The CDR3 sequence is CASSLTGGGDYGYTF. Here the CDR3 DNA reads TGTGCCAGCAGCTTAACAGGGGGCGGGGACTATGGCTACACCTTC.